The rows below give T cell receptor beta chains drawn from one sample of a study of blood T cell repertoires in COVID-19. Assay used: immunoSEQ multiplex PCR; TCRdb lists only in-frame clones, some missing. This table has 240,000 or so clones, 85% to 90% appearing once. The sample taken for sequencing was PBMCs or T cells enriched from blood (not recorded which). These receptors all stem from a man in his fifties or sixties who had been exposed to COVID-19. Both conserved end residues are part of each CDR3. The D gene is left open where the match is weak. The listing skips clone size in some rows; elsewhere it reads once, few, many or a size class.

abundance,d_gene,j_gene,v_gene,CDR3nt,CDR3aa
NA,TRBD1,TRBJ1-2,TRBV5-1,TGCGCCAGCAGCCCTTGGGACAGTGGGGGCTACACCTTC,CASSPWDSGGYTF
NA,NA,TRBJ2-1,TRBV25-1,TGTGCCAGCAGTGAATATGTGGGGACACCTTACAATGAGCAGTTCTTC,CASSEYVGTPYNEQFF
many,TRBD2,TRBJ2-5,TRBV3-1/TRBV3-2,TGTGCCAGCAGGACTAGCGGGAGAGAGACCCAGTACTTC,CASRTSGRETQYF
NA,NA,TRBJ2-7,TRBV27,TGTGCCAGCAGTCCCTCCGGGACATTGACCTACGAGCAGTACTTC,CASSPSGTLTYEQYF
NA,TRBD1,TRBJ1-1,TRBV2,TGTGCCAGCAGTACGGGACAGGGGGAGACTGAAGCTTTCTTT,CASSTGQGETEAFF
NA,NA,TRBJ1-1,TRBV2,TGTGCCAGCAGCGACAGGCAGCTGAACACTGAAGCTTTCTTT,CASSDRQLNTEAFF
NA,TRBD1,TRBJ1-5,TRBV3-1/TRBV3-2,TGTGCCAGCAGCTTCCTTGGGACAGGGGATCAGCCCCAGCATTTT,CASSFLGTGDQPQHF
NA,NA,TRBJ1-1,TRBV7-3,TGTGCCAGCAGCTCCCTAGGAGGTGAAGCTTTCTTT,CASSSLGGEAFF
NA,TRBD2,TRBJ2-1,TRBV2,TGTGCCAGCAATGGGTTGGTTTCGGGGGGGAATGAGCAGTTCTTC,CASNGLVSGGNEQFF
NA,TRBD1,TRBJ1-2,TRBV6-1,TGTGCCAGCAGTGACAGGGGGACAGGGGCACCTAACTATGGCTACACCTTC,CASSDRGTGAPNYGYTF
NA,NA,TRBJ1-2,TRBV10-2,TGCGCCAGCAGGCCAGGGTTGGGTGGCTACACCTTC,CASRPGLGGYTF
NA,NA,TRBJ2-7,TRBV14,TGTGCCAGCAGCCACCGAGGTCTGCTTTACGAGCAGTACTTC,CASSHRGLLYEQYF
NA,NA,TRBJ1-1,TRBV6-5,TGTGCCAGCAGCTCAACAGGGCCCACTGAAGCTTTCTTT,CASSSTGPTEAFF
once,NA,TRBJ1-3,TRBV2,TGTGCCAGCCTTGAACAGGGTGGGTCTGGAAACACCATATATTTT,CASLEQGGSGNTIYF
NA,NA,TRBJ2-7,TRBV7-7,TGTGCTAGCAGCTCCCAGGGATCTGGCGAGCAGTACTTC,CASSSQGSGEQYF
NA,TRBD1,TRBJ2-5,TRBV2,TGTGCCAGCAGAGATACAGGGGGCCAATTTCAAGAGACCCAGTACTTC,CASRDTGGQFQETQYF
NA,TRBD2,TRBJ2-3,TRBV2,TGTGCCGGCTCGACTAGCGGGAATTCAGATACGCAGTATTTT,CAGSTSGNSDTQYF
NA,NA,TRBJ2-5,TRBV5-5,TGTGCCAGCAGCTACAGGGCCGGAGAGACCCAGTACTTC,CASSYRAGETQYF
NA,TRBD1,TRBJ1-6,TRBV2,TGTGCCACCCGAGACAGGGGCGGTCAGATGTCACCCCTCCACTTT,CATRDRGGQMSPLHF
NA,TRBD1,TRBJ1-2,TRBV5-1,TGCGCCAGCAGCCCCGACAGGGCCCTTGCGGGCTACACCTTC,CASSPDRALAGYTF
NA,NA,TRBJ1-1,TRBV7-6,TGTGCCAGCAGCTTACAGAGGATGAACACTGAAGCTTTCTTT,CASSLQRMNTEAFF
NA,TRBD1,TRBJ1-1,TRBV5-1,TGCGCCAGCAGCTTGGTACAGGGGGCATGGAACACTGAAGCTTTCTTT,CASSLVQGAWNTEAFF
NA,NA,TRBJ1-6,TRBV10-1,TGCGCCAGCAGTGAGTCGGCGGGGGAGGAAAATTCACCCCTCCACTTT,CASSESAGEENSPLHF
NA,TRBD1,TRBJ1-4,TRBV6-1,TGTGCCAGCAGTGAATACGGACAGGGAGAAAAACTGTTTTTT,CASSEYGQGEKLFF
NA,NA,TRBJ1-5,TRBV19,TGTGCCAGTAGTGGTAGTAGCAATCAGCCCCAGCATTTT,CASSGSSNQPQHF
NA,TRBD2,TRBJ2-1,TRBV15,TGTGCCACCACCGGGGGGGGAAACTACAATGAGCAGTTCTTC,CATTGGGNYNEQFF
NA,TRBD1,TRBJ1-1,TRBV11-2,TGTGCCAGCAGCGGCTACAGGGGACTTACTGAAGCTTTCTTT,CASSGYRGLTEAFF